The 18 T cell receptor beta chains given below trace back to one sample, sequenced in a study of shared clonotypes between healthy human individuals. Assay: immunoSEQ multiplex PCR; the TCRdb copy retains only in-frame clones and omits some. Among about 2.3 million clones, roughly 92% were seen once, and the ten largest hold 0.37%. Sequencing was carried out using naive CD4+ T cells from PBMCs. Subset denoted: CD45RA+ positively selected. These receptors were collected from a man aged 18 to 30 in good health. Some clones in this sample may be carry-over from other donors' samples.

The chain is built from TRBV7-2 and TRBJ2-2, with 7 bases aligning to TRBD2. V shed 4 bases and J 4 bases; nucleotides not matched to a gene: 15. Germline V gene lookup returns CDR1 SGHTA and CDR2 FQGNSA. The CDR3 totals 18 residues. The CDR3 DNA is TGTGCCAGCAGCTCCCGCCTAGTGGCGGGAGTTTTCACCGGGGAGCTGTTTTTT. This translates into CASSSRLVAGVFTGELFF.

J is TRBJ1-2 and V is TRBV19, with D tentatively TRBD1 (6 bases). Germline CDR1 and CDR2: LNHDA and SQIVND (reference sequence). This CDR3 spans 14 amino acids. The V end was cut by 6 bases, the J end by 4 bases, with 15 bases between. The CDR3: CASSPPGQIYGYTF. The CDR3 DNA reads as TGTGCCAGTAGCCCCCCGGGACAAATCTATGGCTACACCTTC.

The V gene is TRBV19, the J gene TRBJ2-7; weak D call: TRBD1 (5 bases). The CDR3 is made up of 15 amino acids. Trimming pared 6 bases from V and 0 bases from J, leaving 15 bases between. In germline, CDR1 is LNHDA, CDR2 SQIVND (reference sequence). The CDR3 loop is CASRYLEDNSYEQYF. In DNA, the CDR3 is TGTGCCAGTAGGTATCTAGAGGACAACTCCTACGAGCAGTACTTC.

Turning to this clone: Different DNA sequences within this sample yield the same CDR3. This chain uses TRBV29-1 with TRBJ1-2; 7 bases are a match to TRBD1. This CDR3 contains 16 residues. CDR1 SQVTM and CDR2 ANQGSEA come from the germline V gene. The trim removed 6 bases at V and 6 bases at J, leaving 19 bases unmatched. Here the CDR3 DNA reads TGCAGCGTCGGGGGGCGCTTTGGAGACAGGGTTAATGGCTACACCTTC. This translates into CSVGGRFGDRVNGYTF. The full variable domain, in which reference TRBV29-1 and TRBJ1-2 provide the parts outside the CDR3, is SAVISQKPSRDICQRGTSLTIQCQVDSQVTMMFWYRQQPGQSLTLIATANQGSEATYESGFVIDKFPISRPNLTFSTLTVSNMSPEDSSIYLCSVGGRFGDRVNGYTFGSGTRLTVV.

The V gene is TRBV7-9, the J gene TRBJ1-2; D is ambiguous. The V end lost 3 bases, the J end lost 8 bases, and 16 bases lay between the germline ends. Germline-derived CDR1 and CDR2 are SEHNR and FQNEAQ (reference sequence). The CDR3 sequence is 14 residues long. Here the CDR3 DNA reads TGTGCCAGCAGCTTCAGCGTTCCAGTCCCGGGCTACACCTTC. It translates to CASSFSVPVPGYTF.

This clone was detected once. V and J are TRBV7-2 and TRBJ2-7; 8 bases are shared with TRBD2. Germline V gives CDR1 SGHTA, CDR2 FQGNSA. V lost 3 bases to trimming and J lost 6 bases; unmatched junction nucleotides: 7. CDR3 length: 14 residues. CDR3 residues: CASSFTSGRSEQYF. CDR3 nucleotides: TGTGCCAGCAGCTTCACTAGCGGCAGAAGCGAGCAGTACTTC.

The rearrangement links TRBV5-1 to TRBJ2-2, with a possible D match to TRBD2 (6 bases). Looked up from germline, CDR1 is SGHRS and CDR2 is YFSETQ. CDR3 length: 14 residues. The V gene lost 3 bases and the J gene lost 5 bases, with 11 bases spanning the gap. The CDR3 DNA follows: TGCGCCAGCAGCTCCTCCCGGGGGACCGGGGAGCTGTTTTTT. As protein: CASSSSRGTGELFF.

The chain couples TRBV2 to TRBJ2-6; 7 nucleotides align to TRBD1. Trimming cost V 7 bases and J 1 base; bases outside gene matches: 4. This CDR3 has 15 residues. Looked up from germline, CDR1 is SNHLY and CDR2 is FYNNEI. CDR3 DNA: TGTGCCAGCAAGACAGGGTTTTCTGGGGCCAACGTCCTGACTTTC. Translated: CASKTGFSGANVLTF. The complete variable domain, with remaining parts taken from reference TRBV2 and TRBJ2-6, reads EPEVTQTPSHQVTQMGQEVILRCVPISNHLYFYWYRQILGQKVEFLVSFYNNEISEKSEIFDDQFSVERPDGSNFTLKIRSTKLEDSAMYFCASKTGFSGANVLTFGAGSRLTVL.

The gene calls are TRBV27 and TRBJ2-3; 8 bases match TRBD2. After removal of 5 bases from V and 0 bases from J, the junction contained 10 bases not matched to a gene. The CDR3 contains 17 residues. CDR1 is MNHEY, CDR2 SMNVEV, per germline (reference sequence). The CDR3 region is CASSLKTSGTSTDTQYF. Here the CDR3 DNA reads TGTGCCAGCAGTCTCAAAACTAGCGGAACTAGCACAGATACGCAGTATTTT.

The chain combines TRBV28 with TRBJ1-1; 9 bases map to TRBD1. From germline, CDR1 is MDHEN and CDR2 SYDVKM. Trimming took 2 bases from V and 1 from J; bases not matched to a gene: 5. This CDR3 comprises 16 residues. The CDR3 loop is CASSLGGQGQNTEAFF. CDR3 DNA sequence: TGTGCCAGCAGTTTAGGGGGACAGGGACAGAACACTGAAGCTTTCTTT.

The CDR3 DNA sequence: TGTGCCAGCAGCTTAGTGGGACTAGCTCTCAATGAGCAGTTCTTC. As protein: CASSLVGLALNEQFF. This chain uses TRBV7-9 with TRBJ2-1, with 9 bases fitting TRBD2. CDR3 length equals 15 residues. V lost 1 base and J lost 6; bases outside the gene matches: 4. CDR1 SEHNR and CDR2 FQNEAQ come from the germline V gene (reference sequence).

This clone was detected once. The CDR3 loop reads CASSEFLGLALYEQYF. CDR3 DNA sequence: TGTGCCAGCAGTGAATTTCTGGGACTAGCGTTGTACGAGCAGTACTTC. The rearrangement joins TRBV6-1 to TRBJ2-7; 10 bases fit TRBD2. The V segment lost 2 bases and the J segment 4 bases; nucleotides outside the gene matches: 8. Germline lookup yields CDR1 MNHNS and CDR2 SASEGT. CDR3 length equals 16 residues.

The J gene is TRBJ2-4, the V gene TRBV18; no definite D call. The V end lost 5 bases, the J end lost 0 bases, and 5 bases lay between the germline ends. This CDR3 contains 13 residues. Germline-derived CDR1 and CDR2 are KGHSH and LQKENI. The CDR3 here is CASSEVAKNIQYF. The CDR3 DNA reads TGTGCCAGCTCAGAGGTAGCCAAAAACATTCAGTACTTC.

This clone came up once. The chain carries TRBV6-1 and TRBJ1-3, with D hard to call. Deletions cut 6 bases from V and 0 bases from J, with 3 bases between. This CDR3 region has 12 residues. Germline assignment: CDR1 MNHNS and CDR2 SASEGT. Written as DNA, the CDR3 is TGTGCCAGCAGGTACTCTGGAAACACCATATATTTT. Translating gives CASRYSGNTIYF.

This chain joins TRBV7-9 and TRBJ2-1, with 7 bases lining up with TRBD2. The junction had 13 bases not matched to a gene; V was cut back by 2 bases and J by 3 bases. The length of the CDR3 is 18 residues. The germline V gene has CDR1 SEHNR and CDR2 FQNEAQ (reference sequence). The CDR3 nucleotides are TGTGCCAGCAGCTTACGCCCTAGCGGTACAATTAACTACAATGAGCAGTTCTTC. As protein: CASSLRPSGTINYNEQFF. Full variable domain (rest looked up from reference TRBV7-9 and TRBJ2-1): DTGVSQNPRHKITKRGQNVTFRCDPISEHNRLYWYRQTLGQGPEFLTYFQNEAQLEKSRLLSDRFSAERPKGSFSTLEIQRTEQGDSAMYLCASSLRPSGTINYNEQFFGPGTRLTVL.

The chain uses TRBV5-1 and TRBJ2-7, with 8 bases that match TRBD2. From germline, CDR1 is SGHRS and CDR2 YFSETQ. This CDR3 spans 11 amino acids. V shed 4 bases and J 10 bases; nucleotides not matched to a gene: 4. The CDR3 sequence is CASSPGGDQYF. The CDR3 bases are TGCGCCAGCAGCCCCGGGGGGGATCAGTACTTC.

This chain's CDR3 is CASSLLAPGANYGYTF. DNA for the CDR3: TGTGCCAGCAGCTTGTTAGCACCGGGGGCTAACTATGGCTACACCTTC. V is TRBV5-6 and J is TRBJ1-2, with D perhaps TRBD1 (5 bases). The germline V gene has CDR1 SGHDT and CDR2 YYEEEE. CDR3 size: 16 residues. V was shortened by 1 base and J by 0 bases, with 13 bases between the two germline ends.

The chain links TRBV28 to TRBJ1-2; 9 nucleotides line up with TRBD1. Germline assignment: CDR1 MDHEN and CDR2 SYDVKM. This CDR3 is 15 amino acids long. The junction had 9 bases not matched to a gene; V was cut back by 7 bases and J by 3 bases. The CDR3 loop reads CASKGGTGNYYGYTF. The DNA for the CDR3 is TGTGCCAGCAAGGGGGGGACAGGGAATTACTATGGCTACACCTTC.